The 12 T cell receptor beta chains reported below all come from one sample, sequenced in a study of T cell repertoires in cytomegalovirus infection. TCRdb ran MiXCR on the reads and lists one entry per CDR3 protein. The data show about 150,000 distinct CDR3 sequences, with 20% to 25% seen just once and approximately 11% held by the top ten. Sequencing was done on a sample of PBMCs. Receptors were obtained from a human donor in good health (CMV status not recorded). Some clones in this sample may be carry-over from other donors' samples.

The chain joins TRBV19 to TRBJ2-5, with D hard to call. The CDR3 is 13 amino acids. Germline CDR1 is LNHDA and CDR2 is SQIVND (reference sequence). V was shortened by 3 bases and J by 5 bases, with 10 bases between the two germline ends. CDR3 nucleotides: TGTGCCAGTAGTATTAGGGCGGAGGAGACCCAGTACTTC. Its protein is CASSIRAEETQYF.

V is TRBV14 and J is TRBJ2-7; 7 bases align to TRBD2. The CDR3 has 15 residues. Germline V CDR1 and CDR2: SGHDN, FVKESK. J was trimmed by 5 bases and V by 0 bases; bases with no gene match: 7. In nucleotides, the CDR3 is TGTGCCAGCAGCCAAGACGGCGGCGGGAGCAACGAGCAGTACTTC. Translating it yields CASSQDGGGSNEQYF.

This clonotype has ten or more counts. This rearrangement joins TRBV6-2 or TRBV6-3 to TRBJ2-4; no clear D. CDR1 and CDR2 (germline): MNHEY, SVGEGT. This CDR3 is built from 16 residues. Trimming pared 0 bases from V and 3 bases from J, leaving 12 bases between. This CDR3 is CASSYSLASNKNIQYF. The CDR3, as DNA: TGTGCCAGCAGTTACTCGTTGGCTTCCAACAAAAACATTCAGTACTTC.

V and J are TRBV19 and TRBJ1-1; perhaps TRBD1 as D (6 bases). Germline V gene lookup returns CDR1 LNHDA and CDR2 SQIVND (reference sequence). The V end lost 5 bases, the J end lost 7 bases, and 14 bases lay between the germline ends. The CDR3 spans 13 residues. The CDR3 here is CASSYGQRYEAFF. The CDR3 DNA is TGTGCCAGTAGTTACGGACAGAGATATGAAGCTTTCTTT.

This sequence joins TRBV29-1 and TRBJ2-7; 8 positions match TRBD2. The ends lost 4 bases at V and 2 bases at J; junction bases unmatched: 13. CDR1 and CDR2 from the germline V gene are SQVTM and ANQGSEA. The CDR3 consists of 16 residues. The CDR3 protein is CSVVGGVAGRTYEQYF. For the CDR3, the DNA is TGCAGCGTTGTCGGGGGGGTAGCGGGAAGGACCTACGAGCAGTACTTC.

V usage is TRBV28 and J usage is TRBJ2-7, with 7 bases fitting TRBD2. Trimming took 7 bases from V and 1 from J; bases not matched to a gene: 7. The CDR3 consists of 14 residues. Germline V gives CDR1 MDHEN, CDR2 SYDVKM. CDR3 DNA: TGTGCCAGCACCTCGACGGGACTATCCTACGAGCAGTACTTC. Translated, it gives CASTSTGLSYEQYF.

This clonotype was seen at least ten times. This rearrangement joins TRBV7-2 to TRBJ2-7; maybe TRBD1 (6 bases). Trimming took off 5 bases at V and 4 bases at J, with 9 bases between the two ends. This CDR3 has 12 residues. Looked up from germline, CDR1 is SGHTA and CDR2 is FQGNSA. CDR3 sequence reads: CASSPRGYEQYF. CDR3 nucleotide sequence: TGTGCCAGCAGCCCCAGGGGTTACGAGCAGTACTTC.

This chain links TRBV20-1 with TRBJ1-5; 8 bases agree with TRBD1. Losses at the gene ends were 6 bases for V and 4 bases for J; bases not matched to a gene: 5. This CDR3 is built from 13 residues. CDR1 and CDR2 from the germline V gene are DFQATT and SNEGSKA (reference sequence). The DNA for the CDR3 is TGCAGTGCATCGACAGGGGTTAATCAGCCCCAGCATTTT. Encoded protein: CSASTGVNQPQHF.

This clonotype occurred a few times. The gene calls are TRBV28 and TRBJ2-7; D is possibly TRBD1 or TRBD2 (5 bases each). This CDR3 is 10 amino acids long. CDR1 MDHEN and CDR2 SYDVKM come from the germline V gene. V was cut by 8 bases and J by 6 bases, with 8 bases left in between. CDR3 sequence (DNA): TGTGCCAGCGGGGGATCCGAGCAGTACTTC. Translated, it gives CASGGSEQYF.

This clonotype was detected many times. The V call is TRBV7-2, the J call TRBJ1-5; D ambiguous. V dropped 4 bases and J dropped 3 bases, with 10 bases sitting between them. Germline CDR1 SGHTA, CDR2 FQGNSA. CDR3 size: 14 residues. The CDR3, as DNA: TGTGCCAGCAGCTCCGGAACGGTCAATCAGCCCCAGCATTTT. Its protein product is CASSSGTVNQPQHF.

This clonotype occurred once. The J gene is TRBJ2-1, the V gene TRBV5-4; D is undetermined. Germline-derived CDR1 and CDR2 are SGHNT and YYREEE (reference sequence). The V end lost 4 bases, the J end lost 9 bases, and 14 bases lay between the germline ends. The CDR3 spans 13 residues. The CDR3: CASSLQAAAEQFF. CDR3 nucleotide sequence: TGTGCCAGCAGCCTCCAGGCGGCAGCTGAGCAGTTCTTC.

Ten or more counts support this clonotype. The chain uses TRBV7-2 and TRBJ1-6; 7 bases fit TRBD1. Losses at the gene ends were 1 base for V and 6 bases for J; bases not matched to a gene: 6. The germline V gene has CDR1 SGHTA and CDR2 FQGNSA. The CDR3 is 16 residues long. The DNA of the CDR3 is TGTGCCAGCAGCTTAGATCGGGACAGCATTAATTCACCCCTCCACTTT. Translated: CASSLDRDSINSPLHF.